A selection of T cell receptor beta chains follows, all from one sample in a study of identical twins. In TCRdb, the 5' RACE reads were re-called with MiXCR into one record per CDR3 protein. The sample includes about 530,000 distinct CDR3 sequences, under 25% of them seen just once. This same sample was also part of a study on yellow fever vaccine responses in identical twins.

The specimen sequenced was CD4+ T cells sorted from blood. The source of these receptors is a woman in her late teens or twenties in good health. The CDR3 runs from the conserved cysteine through the conserved F or W. A D gene is named only where the DNA matches it firmly. A row's size may be missing; if present it is once, few, many or a size class.

D: TRBD2; V: TRBV19; J: TRBJ2-3; size: many; DNA: TGTGCCAGTTCTAAGGGCCTAGCGGGACAGCTAGAGACAGATACGCAGTATTTT; CDR3: CASSKGLAGQLETDTQYF
D: TRBD1; V: TRBV27; J: TRBJ1-6; size: .; DNA: TGTGCCAGCAGATGGACAGGGCACTTCAGGAGCTCCTATAATTCACCCCTCCACTTT; CDR3: CASRWTGHFRSSYNSPLHF
D: .; V: TRBV12-3/TRBV12-4; J: TRBJ1-2; size: few; DNA: TGTGCCAGCAGTTTCTGGCAGGGTGTCTATGGCTACACCTTC; CDR3: CASSFWQGVYGYTF
D: .; V: TRBV12-3/TRBV12-4; J: TRBJ1-6; size: few; DNA: TGTGCCAGCCCCCAGAGGGCACCCGGAGGTTCACCCCTCCACTTT; CDR3: CASPQRAPGGSPLHF
D: .; V: TRBV27; J: TRBJ2-5; size: .; DNA: TGTGCCAGCAGTTCCTCCGTGGGGTTTGGGGAGACCCAGTACTTC; CDR3: CASSSSVGFGETQYF
D: TRBD2; V: TRBV20-1; J: TRBJ2-1; size: .; DNA: TGCAGTGTAGACGGACTAGCGGACAATGAGCAGTTCTTC; CDR3: CSVDGLADNEQFF
D: .; V: TRBV11-3; J: TRBJ2-7; size: .; DNA: TGTGCCAGCAGACCGTTCGACTCCTACGAGCAGTACTTC; CDR3: CASRPFDSYEQYF
D: TRBD2; V: TRBV5-1; J: TRBJ2-3; size: few; DNA: TGCGCCAGCAGTCAAGGGACTAGCGGGGTACGCGATACGCAGTATTTT; CDR3: CASSQGTSGVRDTQYF
D: .; V: TRBV9; J: TRBJ2-1; size: few; DNA: TGTGCCAGCAGCGGGGGGCGTATCGATGAGCAGTTCTTC; CDR3: CASSGGRIDEQFF
D: TRBD1; V: TRBV20-1; J: TRBJ2-1; size: few; DNA: TGCAGTGCTCCGATATCAGGGGGCTGGAATGAGCAGTTCTTC; CDR3: CSAPISGGWNEQFF
D: TRBD1; V: TRBV28; J: TRBJ2-2; size: .; DNA: TGTGCCACCTTCCTCGGACAGGCGAACACCGGGGAGCTGTTTTTT; CDR3: CATFLGQANTGELFF
D: TRBD2; V: TRBV24-1; J: TRBJ2-3; size: few; DNA: TGTGCCACCAGTGACCCGACTAGCCCAAGCACAGATACGCAGTATTTT; CDR3: CATSDPTSPSTDTQYF
D: .; V: TRBV5-1; J: TRBJ2-2; size: few; DNA: TGCGCCAGCAGCTTGGGTGTCTTGTCCGGGGAGCTGTTTTTT; CDR3: CASSLGVLSGELFF
D: .; V: TRBV3-1; J: TRBJ1-4; size: .; DNA: TGTGCCAGCAGCCAAGCACGGCAACCTAATGAAAAACTGTTTTTT; CDR3: CASSQARQPNEKLFF
D: TRBD2; V: TRBV4-2; J: TRBJ2-5; size: few; DNA: TGTGCCAGCAGCCAGACTAGCCGGGCGGAGACCCAGTACTTC; CDR3: CASSQTSRAETQYF
D: TRBD2; V: TRBV5-1; J: TRBJ2-3; size: .; DNA: TGCGCCAGAAGCCCCGGGACTAGCATCAAAGCAGATACGCAGTATTTT; CDR3: CARSPGTSIKADTQYF
D: TRBD2; V: TRBV7-2; J: TRBJ2-7; size: .; DNA: TGTGCCAGCAGCTTCGATGGCGGGAGGCTTACCTACGAGCAGTACTTC; CDR3: CASSFDGGRLTYEQYF
D: .; V: TRBV12-3/TRBV12-4; J: TRBJ2-6; size: few; DNA: TGTGCCAGCAGTTTGTGGGTTTCTGGGGCCAACGTCCTGACTTTC; CDR3: CASSLWVSGANVLTF
D: .; V: TRBV2; J: TRBJ2-7; size: few; DNA: TGTGCCAGCGGCAAGAGTGCCTACGAGCAGTACTTC; CDR3: CASGKSAYEQYF
D: .; V: TRBV7-6; J: TRBJ2-1; size: few; DNA: TGTGCCAGCAGCCCACAGTACAATGAGCAGTTCTTC; CDR3: CASSPQYNEQFF
D: .; V: TRBV5-6; J: TRBJ2-5; size: .; DNA: TGTGCCAGCAGCTCAAGATTTTCCGGGACCGGGGTTCTGGCCCAGTACTTC; CDR3: CASSSRFSGTGVLAQYF
D: .; V: TRBV5-4; J: TRBJ2-2; size: .; DNA: TGTGCCAGCAGCAACCCTACCGGGGAGCTGTTTTTT; CDR3: CASSNPTGELFF
D: TRBD1; V: TRBV9; J: TRBJ1-1; size: many; DNA: TGTGCCAGCAGCGTACAAGGGACAGGGATTACTGAAGCTTTCTTT; CDR3: CASSVQGTGITEAFF
D: TRBD2; V: TRBV20-1; J: TRBJ2-3; size: .; DNA: TGCAGTGCTAGAGATCCTAAAGCGGGGGCCACAGATACGCAGTATTTT; CDR3: CSARDPKAGATDTQYF
D: TRBD1; V: TRBV28; J: TRBJ1-6; size: .; DNA: TGTGCCAGCAGTTTATTTCGGACAGGGGGTTCACCCCTCCACTTT; CDR3: CASSLFRTGGSPLHF
D: TRBD1; V: TRBV15; J: TRBJ1-5; size: many; DNA: TGTGCCACCAGCAGAGATGATTGGGACAGGGCGGCCAATCAGCCCCAGCATTTT; CDR3: CATSRDDWDRAANQPQHF
D: .; V: TRBV10-3; J: TRBJ1-2; size: few; DNA: TGTGCCATCATGAGCGGGGGCCTCCAAAGGGATGGCTACACCTTC; CDR3: CAIMSGGLQRDGYTF
D: .; V: TRBV20-1; J: TRBJ1-1; size: few; DNA: TGCAGTGCTAGCTCGGGAGGCGCTGAAGCTTTCTTT; CDR3: CSASSGGAEAFF
D: TRBD1; V: TRBV3-1; J: TRBJ2-1; size: many; DNA: TGTGCCAGCAGCCAAGATAAATGGACAGGGAGAGACGAGCAGTTCTTC; CDR3: CASSQDKWTGRDEQFF
D: .; V: TRBV12-3/TRBV12-4; J: TRBJ1-1; size: many; DNA: TGTGCCAGCAGTTCCCTCCGACCGATTGAAGCTTTCTTT; CDR3: CASSSLRPIEAFF
D: .; V: TRBV12-5; J: TRBJ2-1; size: few; DNA: TGTGCTAGTTACCTGAATGAGCAGTTCTTC; CDR3: CASYLNEQFF
D: .; V: TRBV12-3/TRBV12-4; J: TRBJ1-4; size: few; DNA: TGTGCCAGCAGGACCTTTGGGTCCGGAAAACTGTTTTTT; CDR3: CASRTFGSGKLFF
D: .; V: TRBV20-1; J: TRBJ2-3; size: many; DNA: TGCAGTGCTAGAGTATCAGCGGAAATCACAGATACGCAGTATTTT; CDR3: CSARVSAEITDTQYF
D: .; V: TRBV4-1; J: TRBJ2-7; size: few; DNA: TGCGCCAGCAGCCAAGATCTGGGAAGTCGGGCCCGCCTCGAGCAGTACTTC; CDR3: CASSQDLGSRARLEQYF
D: TRBD1; V: TRBV29-1; J: TRBJ2-1; size: few; DNA: TGCAGCGCCGACTATCAGGACAGGCCCAATGAGCAGTTCTTC; CDR3: CSADYQDRPNEQFF
D: .; V: TRBV12-3/TRBV12-4; J: TRBJ2-7; size: .; DNA: TGTGCCAGCAGTCCTTCGGGAGTGAGGTCCTACGAGCAGTACTTC; CDR3: CASSPSGVRSYEQYF
D: TRBD2; V: TRBV7-8; J: TRBJ2-5; size: once; DNA: TGTGCCAGCAGCTTAGCGGCTAGCACGGGAGGAGAGACCCAGTACTTC; CDR3: CASSLAASTGGETQYF
D: .; V: TRBV5-1; J: TRBJ2-2; size: .; DNA: TGCGCCAGCAGCTTGAGGCGTAGCGGGGAGCTGTTTTTT; CDR3: CASSLRRSGELFF
D: TRBD1; V: TRBV4-1; J: TRBJ2-4; size: many; DNA: TGCGCCAGCAGCCAAGATAGGACAGGGATTTTGGGAAACATTCAGTACTTC; CDR3: CASSQDRTGILGNIQYF